These T cell receptor beta chains were read from a single sample in a study of blood T cells in healthy people across ages. A single record per CDR3 protein comes from TCRdb applying MiXCR to the 5' RACE reads. This sample has about 1.4 million distinct CDR3 sequences, with roughly 59% found just once. The sequenced sample consisted of blood. The receptors were gathered from a man between 18 and 29 years old in good health. The CDR3 runs from the conserved cysteine through the conserved F or W. The D gene is left open where the match is weak. Clone size is given for some rows only: seen once, a few or many times, or a class if the clone is expanded.

>NA|TRBV5-1|TRBJ1-2|15|NA
TGCGCCAGCAGCTGGGGGAAGGCCGGGAACTATGGCTGCACCTTC
CASSWGKAGNYGCTF
>NA|TRBV25-1|TRBJ2-3|16|TRBD2
TGTGCCAGCAGTGAATATAGCGGGGGGAAGGCAGATACGCAGTATTTT
CASSEYSGGKADTQYF
>NA|TRBV14|TRBJ2-3|16|TRBD2
TGTGCCAGCAGCCATTTATCCCTAGCGGGAACAGATACGCAGTATTTT
CASSHLSLAGTDTQYF
>once|TRBV20-1|TRBJ1-6|15|TRBD1
TGCAGTGCTAGAGACACAGGGGTAGGTGGGTCACCCCTCCACTTT
CSARDTGVGGSPLHF
>NA|TRBV20-1|TRBJ1-2|13|NA
TGCAGTGCTAGAGATTCAAGTATCTATGGCTACACCTTC
CSARDSSIYGYTF
>NA|TRBV6-2/TRBV6-3|TRBJ2-1|19|NA
TGTGCCAGCAGTTACGGTGTGGGCAGGGGACTTTGGGGAAACAATGAGCAGTTCTTC
CASSYGVGRGLWGNNEQFF
>few|TRBV4-1|TRBJ2-7|15|TRBD2
TGCGCCAGCAGCCAAGATGCGGGAGCGAGGTACGAGCAGTACTTC
CASSQDAGARYEQYF
>NA|TRBV7-9|TRBJ2-5|17|TRBD2
TGTGCCAGCAGCCATTGGGCGGGGGGGCCGAGGAAAGAGACCCAGTACTTC
CASSHWAGGPRKETQYF
>NA|TRBV9|TRBJ2-2|14|NA
TGTGCCAGCAGCGTAGATGTCGGTACCGGGGAGCTGTTTTTT
CASSVDVGTGELFF
>NA|TRBV4-1|TRBJ2-2|18|TRBD1
TGCGCCAGCAGCCCGATCCGGATCAGGGACAGGGGTGGCGGGGAGCTGTTTTTT
CASSPIRIRDRGGGELFF
>NA|TRBV12-3/TRBV12-4|TRBJ2-1|14|NA
TGTGCCAGCAGTTTCGAGGGGTTAGTGGCTCCCCCGTTCTTC
CASSFEGLVAPPFF
>NA|TRBV21-1|TRBJ2-7|14|NA
TGTGCCAGCAGCGGGCGACGGGAATACTACGAGCAGTACTTC
CASSGRREYYEQYF
>NA|TRBV5-1|TRBJ2-1|16|NA
TGCGCCAGCAGCTCTTCCCCCGGGTCTCGTCTTTTCGCGCAGTTCTTC
CASSSSPGSRLFAQFF
>once|TRBV12-3/TRBV12-4|TRBJ1-5|16|NA
TGTGCCAGCAGTTTACATAGGGGCGGGAGCAATCAGCCCCAGCATTTT
CASSLHRGGSNQPQHF
>NA|TRBV10-2|TRBJ2-7|14|NA
TGCGCCAGCAGTGTAGTTGCCTCTATGGGCGAGCAGTACTTC
CASSVVASMGEQYF
>many|TRBV6-2/TRBV6-3|TRBJ2-7|13|NA
TGTGCCAGCACTGACTCGGGCTATCACGAGCAGTACTTC
CASTDSGYHEQYF
>NA|TRBV4-1|TRBJ2-3|15|TRBD2
TGCGCAGAAAAGGTCCGGGGGGGCAGCACAGATACGCAGTATTTT
CAEKVRGGSTDTQYF
>NA|TRBV7-2|TRBJ2-3|15|NA
TGTGCCAGCAGCTTAGTGGAAGCCGTGGGAGATACGCAGTATTTT
CASSLVEAVGDTQYF
>NA|TRBV27|TRBJ2-7|12|TRBD1
TGTGCCAGCAGTATACAGGGGAACGAGCAGTACTTC
CASSIQGNEQYF
>many|TRBV5-1|TRBJ1-2|14|NA
TGCGCCAGCAGCTTGGCGGTGGTTGACTATGGCTACACCTTC
CASSLAVVDYGYTF
>NA|TRBV21-1|TRBJ2-7|17|NA
TGTGCCAGCAGCAAAGGGACTAGCGGGGGTCTGACCTACGAGCAGTACTTC
CASSKGTSGGLTYEQYF
>few|TRBV7-2|TRBJ2-1|13|NA
TGTGCCAGCAGCTCAGGACATTTCAATGAGCAGTTCTTC
CASSSGHFNEQFF
>NA|TRBV9|TRBJ2-1|16|TRBD2
TGTGCCAGCAGCGTTAGACTAGCGGATTACTACAATGAGCAGTTCTTC
CASSVRLADYYNEQFF
>few|TRBV3-1|TRBJ2-3|17|TRBD2
TGTGCCAGCAGCCAAGATCGCGGTCTAGCGGGCACAGATACGCAGTATTTT
CASSQDRGLAGTDTQYF
>few|TRBV9|TRBJ2-7|13|TRBD1
TGTGCCAGCAGCGGGGACAGTCGCTACGAGCAGTACTTC
CASSGDSRYEQYF
>NA|TRBV20-1|TRBJ2-3|12|NA
TGCAGTGCGACGGGAGACGCAGATACGCAGTATTTT
CSATGDADTQYF
>NA|TRBV6-6|TRBJ1-2|14|NA
TGTGCCAGCACCTCGTCCGAGGTGGGCGATGGCTACACCTTC
CASTSSEVGDGYTF
>few|TRBV25-1|TRBJ2-6|15|NA
TGTGCCAGCAGTGAGCCAGGCTCTGGGGCCAACGTCCTGACTTTC
CASSEPGSGANVLTF
>few|TRBV27|TRBJ1-1|15|TRBD1
TGTGCCAGCAGTTCCCAGTTACAGGGGGCGACTGAAGCTTTCTTT
CASSSQLQGATEAFF
>NA|TRBV10-3|TRBJ2-7|12|NA
TGTGCCATCAGTGCGAGGGGCTACGAGCAGTACTTC
CAISARGYEQYF
>NA|TRBV5-1|TRBJ2-3|14|NA
TGCGCCAGCAGAGAGCAAACGATCACAGATACGCAGTATTTT
CASREQTITDTQYF
>NA|TRBV12-3/TRBV12-4|TRBJ2-7|14|NA
TGTGCCAGCAGCTCTAGACAGAACTCCTACGAGCAGTACTTC
CASSSRQNSYEQYF
>NA|TRBV4-2|TRBJ1-6|17|TRBD1
TGTGCCAGCAGCCAAGATTTTCGGGCAGGGGGTAATTCACCCCTCCACTTT
CASSQDFRAGGNSPLHF
>few|TRBV20-1|TRBJ2-5|16|TRBD2
TGCAGTGCTTTGGGACTAGCGGGGGGTTACCAAGAGACCCAGTACTTC
CSALGLAGGYQETQYF
>NA|TRBV12-3/TRBV12-4|TRBJ2-5|15|NA
TGTGCCAGCAGTCCGAGGGGTCGACACGGGGAGACCCAGTACTTC
CASSPRGRHGETQYF
>few|TRBV4-1|TRBJ2-5|14|NA
TGCGCCAGCAGCCAAGTCACGGGATTAGAGACCCAGTACTTC
CASSQVTGLETQYF
>NA|TRBV27|TRBJ2-1|20|TRBD2
TGTGCCAGCAGTTCCAAAATCCCCAACCTAGCGGGGGGGTCCTACAATGAGCAGTTCTTC
CASSSKIPNLAGGSYNEQFF
>NA|TRBV4-2|TRBJ2-7|13|NA
TGTGCCAGCAGCCGGAGGTACTCCTACGAGCAGTACTTC
CASSRRYSYEQYF
>NA|TRBV10-3|TRBJ2-5|14|TRBD2
TGTGCCATCTCCTTAGCGGGTCCACAAGAGACCCAGTACTTC
CAISLAGPQETQYF
>NA|TRBV12-3/TRBV12-4|TRBJ1-2|15|NA
TGTGCCAGCCACCATCCTCTCAACAGGGTCGGTGGCTACACCTTC
CASHHPLNRVGGYTF
>NA|TRBV4-2|TRBJ2-7|14|NA
TGTGCCAGCAGCTACCGGGACAAAGCCTACGAGCAGTACTTC
CASSYRDKAYEQYF